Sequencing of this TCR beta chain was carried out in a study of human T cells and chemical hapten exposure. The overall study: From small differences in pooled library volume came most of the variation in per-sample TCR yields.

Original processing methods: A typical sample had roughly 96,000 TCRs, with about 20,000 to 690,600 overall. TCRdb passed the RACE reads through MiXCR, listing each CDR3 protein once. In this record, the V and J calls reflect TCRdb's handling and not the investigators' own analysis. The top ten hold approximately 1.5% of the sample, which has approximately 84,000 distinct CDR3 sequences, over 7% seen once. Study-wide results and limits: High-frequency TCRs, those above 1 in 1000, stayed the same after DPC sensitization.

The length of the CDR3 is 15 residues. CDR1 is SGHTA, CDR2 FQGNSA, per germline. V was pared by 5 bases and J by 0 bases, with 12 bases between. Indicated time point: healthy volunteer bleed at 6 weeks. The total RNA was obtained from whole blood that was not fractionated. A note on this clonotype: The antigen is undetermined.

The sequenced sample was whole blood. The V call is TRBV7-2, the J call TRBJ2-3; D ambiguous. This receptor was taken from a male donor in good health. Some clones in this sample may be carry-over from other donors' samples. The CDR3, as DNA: TGTGCCAGCAGCGCCCATCCTCAGAGCACAGATACGCAGTATTTT. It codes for CASSAHPQSTDTQYF.